The 10 T cell receptor beta chains below were found in one sample sequenced in a study of T cell changes during pregnancy in multiple sclerosis. Assay: immunoSEQ multiplex PCR; the TCRdb copy retains only in-frame clones and omits some. The table has tens of thousands of clones, 88% seen once. The specimen was CD8+ T cells from peripheral blood mononuclear cells, collected in the third trimester of pregnancy. The receptors originated from a female donor with multiple sclerosis, enrolled in a pregnancy study.

The V call is TRBV28, the J call TRBJ1-2, with no clear D. CDR1 and CDR2 (germline): MDHEN, SYDVKM. V dropped 8 bases and J dropped 4 bases, with 14 bases sitting between them. The CDR3 is made up of 13 amino acids. The CDR3 spells CASPQGGRYGYTF. CDR3 DNA: TGTGCCAGCCCCCAAGGAGGGCGCTATGGCTACACCTTC.

The CDR3 DNA follows: TGTGCCAGTAGTACAAGGTGGACAGAACTCATGAACACTGAAGCTTTCTTT. Amino acid sequence: CASSTRWTELMNTEAFF. V usage is TRBV19 and J usage is TRBJ1-1; tentatively, D is TRBD1 (6 bases). Germline V gene data show CDR1 as LNHDA and CDR2 as SQIVND (reference sequence). CDR3 length equals 17 residues. V lost 4 bases and J 0 bases, leaving 18 bases between the germline ends.

The V gene is TRBV18, the J gene TRBJ1-2, with D tentatively TRBD1 (5 bases). Germline values: CDR1 KGHSH, CDR2 LQKENI. The CDR3 contains 14 residues. V was pared by 8 bases and J by 0 bases, with 13 bases between. The CDR3 here is CASPAGLANYGYTF. For the CDR3, the DNA is TGTGCCAGCCCAGCGGGGCTAGCTAACTATGGCTACACCTTC.

The rearrangement links TRBV19 to TRBJ1-1; no definite D call. With 6 bases removed from V and 11 bases from J, the gap between germline ends came to 13 bases. Per germline, CDR1 LNHDA and CDR2 SQIVND (reference sequence). This CDR3 spans 11 amino acids. CDR3 in amino acids: CASRRGAFAFF. The CDR3 coding sequence is TGTGCCAGTAGGCGTGGAGCGTTTGCTTTCTTT.

V gene TRBV7-9 combines with J gene TRBJ1-4, with 11 nucleotides matching TRBD1. Looked up from germline, CDR1 is SEHNR and CDR2 is FQNEAQ (reference sequence). The CDR3 sequence is 16 residues long. V trimming: 4 bases; J trimming: 8 bases; junction bases outside the gene matches: 9. CDR3 protein: CASSSYTGTGGEKLFF. In nucleotides, the CDR3 is TGTGCCAGCAGCTCCTACACCGGGACAGGGGGGGAAAAACTGTTTTTT.

The chain couples TRBV7-9 to TRBJ2-2; TRBD1 matches 11 bases. This CDR3 is 19 amino acids long. Germline V gene lookup returns CDR1 SEHNR and CDR2 FQNEAQ (reference sequence). Trimming at V came to 2 bases and at J to 7 bases, leaving 15 bases not matched to a gene. DNA of the CDR3: TGTGCCAGCAGCTTACCCGACCTGGACAGGGGGCATGTGGTCGGGGAGCTGTTTTTT. This sequence encodes CASSLPDLDRGHVVGELFF.

This clone appeared once. The genes are TRBV29-1 and TRBJ2-5, with TRBD2 matching over 9 bases. This CDR3 has 15 amino acids. Germline CDR1 SQVTM, CDR2 ANQGSEA. J was trimmed by 7 bases and V by 2 bases; bases with no gene match: 11. The CDR3 bases are TGCAGCGTTGAACTTACTAGCGGGTGGGCGGCGACCCAGTACTTC. Amino acids: CSVELTSGWAATQYF.

The V gene is TRBV2, the J gene TRBJ2-3; a weak D match, TRBD1 (5 bases). Germline values: CDR1 SNHLY, CDR2 FYNNEI. The CDR3 loop spans 15 amino acids. V was clipped by 6 bases and J by 5 bases, with 18 bases between them. The CDR3 bases are TGTGCCAGCAGCGACGCCAAAGGGGCCCTAGATACGCAGTATTTT. This sequence encodes CASSDAKGALDTQYF.

The chain links TRBV18 to TRBJ2-1; 12 nucleotides match TRBD2. Germline assignment: CDR1 KGHSH and CDR2 LQKENI. Unmatched junction bases numbered 10, after V lost 2 bases and J lost 5 bases. The CDR3 contains 18 residues. This chain's CDR3 is CASSPDVGTSGQDNEQFF. DNA of the CDR3: TGTGCCAGCTCACCAGATGTTGGGACTAGCGGGCAGGACAATGAGCAGTTCTTC.

The chain combines TRBV7-9 with TRBJ1-4; D is unclear. This CDR3 region has 16 residues. The V and J ends lost 4 bases and 0 bases respectively, with 12 bases between them. Per the germline V gene, CDR1 is SEHNR and CDR2 is FQNEAQ (reference sequence). DNA for the CDR3: TGTGCCAGCAGCTCCGGCCCGGGTGCAACTAATGAAAAACTGTTTTTT. It codes for CASSSGPGATNEKLFF.